Sequencing of this T cell receptor beta chain was carried out in a study of regulatory T cells in long-lasting Graves disease. Study results and caveats: Sharing of public clonotypes was greater in persistent patients (roughly 2,900) than in new patients (roughly 1,000).

To make TCR beta libraries, researchers used iRepertoire HTBI primers and Arm-PCR of CDR3 regions. Authors' data handling: 62 TRBV and about 14 TRBJ segments were identified across samples. TCRdb recomputed calls from the multiplex PCR reads with MiXCR, one row per CDR3 protein. The V and J calls and clone size come from TCRdb's table, not from the authors' own analysis. The repertoire holds a few hundred thousand distinct CDR3 sequences, with about a fifth as singletons. V shed 8 bases, J shed 5 bases, and the junction held 13 bases outside the gene matches. Germline V gene data show CDR1 as MNHEY and CDR2 as SVGEGT. The CDR3 loop spans 15 amino acids. Stated time point: persistent/refractory GD, antithyroid drugs over 5 years with positive TRAb. PBMC-derived RNA was used for the TCR library. An endocrinology department in Xi'an, China, supplied the patients. Comments on this clonotype: The antigen is undetermined.

This material consisted of peripheral blood mononuclear cells (PBMCs), taken when the disease was refractory, from a patient treated with antithyroid drugs. This chain joins TRBV6-2 or TRBV6-3 and TRBJ2-5, with TRBD1 matching over 8 bases. The receptor was isolated from a female donor with Graves disease. CDR3 coding DNA: TGTGCCAGCGCCCCTTTCCAGGGGGCTGGGGAGACCCAGTACTTC. Translation: CASAPFQGAGETQYF.